This T cell receptor (beta chain) stems from a study of shared clonotypes between healthy human individuals. For the study at large: Three plates each covered CD4 naive and memory; CD8 naive two, CD8 memory one.

Regarding the study as a whole: Clonotype sharing among donors, it was expected, would be affected by sequencing depth. Across a few donors, naive CD4 shared around 5%, naive CD8 approximately 3.5%, memory CD4 roughly 2.3%, memory CD8 more than 0.35%.

J was trimmed by 3 bases and V by 0 bases; bases with no gene match: 1. Germline V gene lookup returns CDR1 GTSNPN and CDR2 SVGIG (reference sequence). This CDR3 spans 13 amino acids. This clone was counted once. The antigen remains unidentified. The same CDR3 also results from other DNA sequences found in this sample. Measured with immunoSEQ multiplex PCR; TCRdb has only the in-frame clones, and not every one. This repertoire shows more than 2 million clones, around 95% found once; its top ten account for roughly 0.13%. Input material: naive CD4+ T cells sorted from blood. The subset: CD45RA+ positively selected. The clonotype was recovered from a young man in good health. The V and J genes are TRBV30 and TRBJ2-7; 8 positions match TRBD1. The CDR3 reads CAWSVDRGYEQYF. The DNA of the CDR3 is TGTGCCTGGAGTGTTGACAGGGGCTACGAGCAGTACTTC. The whole variable domain, filled in from reference TRBV30 and TRBJ2-7, reads SQTIHQWPATLVQPVGSPLSLECTVEGTSNPNLYWYRQAAGRGLQLLFYSVGIGQISSEVPQNLSASRPQDRQFILSSKKLLLSDSGFYLCAWSVDRGYEQYFGPGTRLTVT.